These T cell receptor beta chains were read from a single sample in a study of cytomegalovirus exposure and HLA in healthy donors. Repertoires were generated with immunoSEQ multiplex PCR, while TCRdb's copy carries only in-frame clones and drops some. Here the sample spans roughly 120,000 clones, about four fifths being singletons. Sequenced material: PBMCs. Receptors originate from a woman aged 40 to 49 in good health and CMV-seronegative. Each CDR3 is given with its conserved first and last residue. D genes are given only for firm matches. Where a row states a size, it is once, few, many or the class of an expanded clone; other rows omit it.

V: TRBV11-2
J: TRBJ2-7
size: -
length: 14
D: TRBD2
CDR3: CASTQTSGVYEQYF
DNA: TGTGCCAGCACCCAGACTAGCGGGGTCTACGAGCAGTACTTC

V: TRBV9
J: TRBJ2-5
size: -
length: 15
D: TRBD2
CDR3: CASSVGVGRGETQYF
DNA: TGTGCCAGCAGCGTAGGCGTCGGGAGGGGGGAGACCCAGTACTTC

V: TRBV4-1
J: TRBJ2-3
size: -
length: 17
D: -
CDR3: CASSQESESRGTDTQYF
DNA: TGCGCCAGCAGCCAAGAGAGCGAGTCCAGAGGGACAGATACGCAGTATTTT

V: TRBV7-2
J: TRBJ2-3
size: -
length: 16
D: TRBD2
CDR3: CASSLGGGEVRDTQYF
DNA: TGTGCCAGCAGCTTAGGCGGGGGGGAGGTGCGAGATACGCAGTATTTT

V: TRBV7-6
J: TRBJ2-7
size: -
length: 12
D: -
CDR3: CASGQTATEQYF
DNA: TGTGCCAGCGGGCAGACGGCAACCGAGCAGTACTTC

V: TRBV18
J: TRBJ2-1
size: few
length: 16
D: TRBD2
CDR3: CASSPAVAGGFNEQFF
DNA: TGTGCCAGCTCACCAGCGGTAGCGGGAGGGTTCAATGAGCAGTTCTTC

V: TRBV7-9
J: TRBJ1-1
size: few
length: 14
D: -
CDR3: CASSLGQPGTEAFF
DNA: TGTGCCAGCAGCTTAGGACAGCCCGGGACAGAAGCTTTCTTT

V: TRBV5-1
J: TRBJ1-2
size: -
length: 15
D: TRBD1
CDR3: CASSQDRGSAYGYTF
DNA: TGCGCCAGCAGCCAGGACAGGGGGTCGGCCTATGGCTACACCTTC

V: TRBV15
J: TRBJ1-2
size: -
length: 13
D: -
CDR3: CATSQREWDGYTF
DNA: TGTGCCACCAGCCAGCGGGAATGGGATGGCTACACCTTC

V: TRBV7-2
J: TRBJ1-2
size: -
length: 15
D: TRBD1
CDR3: CASSLQGAKDYGYTF
DNA: TGTGCCAGCAGCTTACAGGGGGCGAAGGACTATGGCTACACCTTC

V: TRBV19
J: TRBJ2-7
size: -
length: 15
D: TRBD1
CDR3: CASSPSDRGWNEQYF
DNA: TGTGCCAGTAGCCCCTCAGACAGGGGGTGGAACGAGCAGTACTTC